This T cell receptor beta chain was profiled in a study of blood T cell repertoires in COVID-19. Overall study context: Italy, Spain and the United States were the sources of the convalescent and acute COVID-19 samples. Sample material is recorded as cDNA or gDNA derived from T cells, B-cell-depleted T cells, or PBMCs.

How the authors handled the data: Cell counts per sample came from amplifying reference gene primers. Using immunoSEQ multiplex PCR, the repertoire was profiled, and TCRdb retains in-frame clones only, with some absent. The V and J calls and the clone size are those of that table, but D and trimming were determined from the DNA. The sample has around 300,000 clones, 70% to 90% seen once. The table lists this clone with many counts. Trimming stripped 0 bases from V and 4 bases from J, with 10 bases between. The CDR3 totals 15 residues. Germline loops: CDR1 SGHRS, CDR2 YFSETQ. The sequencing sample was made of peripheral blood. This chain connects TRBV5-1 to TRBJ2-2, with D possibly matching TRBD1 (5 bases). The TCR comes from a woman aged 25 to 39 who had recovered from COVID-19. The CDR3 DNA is TGCGCCAGCAGCTTGGGGGCAGGGATCACCGGGGAGCTGTTTTTT. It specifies CASSLGAGITGELFF.